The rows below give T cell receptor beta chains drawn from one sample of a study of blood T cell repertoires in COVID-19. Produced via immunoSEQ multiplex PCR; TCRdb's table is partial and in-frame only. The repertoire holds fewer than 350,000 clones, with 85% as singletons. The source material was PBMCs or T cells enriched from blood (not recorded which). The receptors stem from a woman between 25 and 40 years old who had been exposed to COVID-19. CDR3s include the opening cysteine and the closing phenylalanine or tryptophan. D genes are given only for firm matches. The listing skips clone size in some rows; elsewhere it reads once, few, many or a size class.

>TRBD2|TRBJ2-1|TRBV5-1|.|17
CASSISLAGSSYNEQFF
TGCGCCAGCAGCATCTCACTAGCGGGCAGCTCCTACAATGAGCAGTTCTTC
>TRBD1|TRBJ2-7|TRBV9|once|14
CASSTADRAGEQYF
TGTGCCAGCAGCACGGCCGACAGGGCGGGCGAGCAGTACTTC
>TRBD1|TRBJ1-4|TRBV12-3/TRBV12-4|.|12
CASKQGNEKLFF
TGTGCCAGCAAACAGGGGAACGAAAAACTGTTTTTT
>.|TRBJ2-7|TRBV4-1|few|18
CASSQVIGGGVSSYEQYF
TGCGCCAGCAGCCAAGTAATTGGCGGGGGCGTTAGCTCCTACGAGCAGTACTTC
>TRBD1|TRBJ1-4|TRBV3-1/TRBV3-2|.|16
CASSPWDRGMDEKLFF
TGTGCCAGCAGCCCTTGGGACAGGGGGATGGATGAAAAACTGTTTTTT
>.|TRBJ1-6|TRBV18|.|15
CASSPPQGIYSPLHF
TGTGCCAGCTCACCACCACAGGGAATCTATTCACCCCTCCACTTT
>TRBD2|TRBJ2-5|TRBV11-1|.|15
CASSSQTGRPETQYF
TGTGCCAGCAGCTCCCAGACCGGGAGGCCGGAGACCCAGTACTTC
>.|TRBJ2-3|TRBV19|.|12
CASMGATDTQYF
TGTGCCAGTATGGGAGCCACAGATACGCAGTATTTT
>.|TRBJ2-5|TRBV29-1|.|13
CSVEGTFQETQYF
TGCAGCGTTGAAGGTACTTTTCAAGAGACCCAGTACTTC
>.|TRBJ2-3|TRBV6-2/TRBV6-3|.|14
CASSYSAVTDTQYF
TGTGCCAGCAGTTACTCGGCGGTCACAGATACGCAGTATTTT
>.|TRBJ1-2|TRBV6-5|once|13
CASSGTTGTSYTF
TGTGCCAGCAGCGGTACAACCGGGACAAGCTACACCTTC
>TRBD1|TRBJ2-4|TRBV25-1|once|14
CASSDRQGLNIQYF
TGTGCCAGCAGTGATCGACAGGGTTTAAACATTCAGTACTTC
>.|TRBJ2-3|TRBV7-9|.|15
CASTPPGRGADTQYF
TGTGCCAGCACTCCTCCTGGGAGGGGGGCGGATACGCAGTATTTT
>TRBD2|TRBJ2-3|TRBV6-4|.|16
CASSDSTSGNTDTQYF
TGTGCCAGCAGTGACTCGACTAGCGGGAACACAGATACGCAGTATTTT
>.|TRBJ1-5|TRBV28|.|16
CASSSSISRVNQPQHF
TGTGCCAGCAGTTCCTCTATTTCGCGAGTCAATCAGCCCCAGCATTTT
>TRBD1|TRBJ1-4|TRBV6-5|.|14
CASQTDRGSEKLFF
TGTGCCAGCCAAACTGACAGGGGAAGTGAAAAACTGTTTTTT
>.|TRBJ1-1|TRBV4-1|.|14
CASSQAGDGTEAFF
TGCGCCAGCAGCCAAGCCGGGGATGGCACTGAAGCTTTCTTT
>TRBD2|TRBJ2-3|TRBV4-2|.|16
CASSLVAGGGTDTQYF
TGTGCCAGCAGCTTAGTAGCGGGAGGGGGGACAGATACGCAGTATTTT
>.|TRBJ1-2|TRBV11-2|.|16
CASSLEGWGGAYGYTF
TGTGCCAGCAGCTTAGAGGGATGGGGGGGTGCCTATGGCTACACCTTC
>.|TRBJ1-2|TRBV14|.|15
CASSQDWRANYGYTF
TGTGCCAGCAGCCAAGATTGGAGGGCTAACTATGGCTACACCTTC
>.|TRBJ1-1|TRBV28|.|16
CASSLNRFAWDTKAFF
TGTGCCAGCAGTTTGAATCGATTTGCTTGGGACACTAAAGCTTTCTTT
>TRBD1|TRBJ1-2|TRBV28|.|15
CASNKQGGANYGYTF
TGTGCCAGCAACAAACAGGGGGGAGCTAACTATGGCTACACCTTC
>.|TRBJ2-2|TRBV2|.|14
CASSRDTDTGELFF
TGTGCCAGCAGTCGGGACACCGACACCGGGGAGCTGTTTTTT
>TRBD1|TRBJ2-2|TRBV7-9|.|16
CASSLLSGGFTGELFF
TGTGCCAGCAGCTTGTTGTCAGGGGGTTTCACCGGGGAGCTGTTTTTT
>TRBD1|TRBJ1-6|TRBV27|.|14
CASSLRQGGTPLHF
TGTGCCAGCAGTCTGAGACAGGGTGGTACACCCCTCCACTTT
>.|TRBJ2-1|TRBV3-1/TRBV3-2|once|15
CASSPTALNPNEQFF
TGTGCCAGCAGCCCGACTGCGCTCAACCCCAATGAGCAGTTCTTC
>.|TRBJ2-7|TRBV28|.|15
CASSLVGANGYEQYF
TGTGCCAGCAGTTTAGTTGGGGCCAACGGGTACGAGCAGTACTTC
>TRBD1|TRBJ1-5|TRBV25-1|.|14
CASSGRGRGQPQHF
TGTGCCAGCAGTGGCAGGGGGCGGGGTCAGCCCCAGCATTTT
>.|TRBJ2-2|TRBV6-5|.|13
CASSPQGTGELFF
TGTGCCAGCAGCCCACAGGGCACCGGGGAGCTGTTTTTT
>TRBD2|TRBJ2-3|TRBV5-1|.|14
CASRLAGRTDTQYF
TGCGCCAGCAGACTAGCGGGACGCACAGATACGCAGTATTTT
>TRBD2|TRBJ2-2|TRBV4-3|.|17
CASSQDAGRGSTGELFF
TGCGCCAGCAGCCAAGATGCGGGGCGGGGGAGCACCGGGGAGCTGTTTTTT
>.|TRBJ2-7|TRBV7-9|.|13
CASSSSGINEQYF
TGTGCCAGCAGTTCGTCGGGTATTAACGAGCAGTACTTC
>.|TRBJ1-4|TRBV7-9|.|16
CASSLVEGGTNEKLFF
TGTGCCAGCAGCTTAGTTGAAGGCGGCACTAATGAAAAACTGTTTTTT
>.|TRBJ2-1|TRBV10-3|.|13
CAITGTRSNEQFF
TGTGCCATCACCGGTACTAGGTCCAATGAGCAGTTCTTC
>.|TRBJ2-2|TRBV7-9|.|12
CASSKSLGELFF
TGTGCCAGCAGCAAAAGCCTCGGGGAGCTGTTTTTT
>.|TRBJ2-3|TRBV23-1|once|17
CASSLKQEKGRADTQYF
TGCGCCAGCAGCCTCAAACAGGAAAAGGGAAGGGCAGATACGCAGTATTTT
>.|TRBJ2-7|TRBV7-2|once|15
CASRPVGGGLYEQYF
TGTGCCAGCAGGCCCGTAGGGGGGGGCCTCTACGAGCAGTACTTC
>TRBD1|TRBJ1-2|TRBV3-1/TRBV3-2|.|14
CASSHPGTVYGYTF
TGTGCCAGCAGCCACCCGGGGACAGTCTATGGCTACACCTTC
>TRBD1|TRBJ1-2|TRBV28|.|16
CATLAPTGTDLFGYTF
TGTGCCACCTTAGCCCCCACCGGGACAGACCTCTTCGGCTACACCTTC
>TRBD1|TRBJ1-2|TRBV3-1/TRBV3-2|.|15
CASSPLQAGGYGYTF
TGTGCCAGCAGCCCCTTGCAGGCAGGGGGCTATGGCTACACCTTC
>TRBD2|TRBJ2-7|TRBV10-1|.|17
CASKGTSGRKVYHEQYF
TGCGCCAGCAAAGGGACTAGCGGGAGGAAAGTCTACCACGAGCAGTACTTC
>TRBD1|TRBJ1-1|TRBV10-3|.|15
CAISGTGGTNTEAFF
TGTGCCATCAGTGGTACAGGGGGCACGAACACTGAAGCTTTCTTT
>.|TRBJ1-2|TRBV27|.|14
CASSLSGQNYGYTF
TGTGCCAGCAGTTTATCGGGGCAGAACTATGGCTACACCTTC